The source of this T cell receptor (beta chain) is a study of blood T cell repertoires in COVID-19. The wider study: Sources were T cells, B-cell-depleted T cells, or PBMCs; the material itself was cDNA or gDNA.

Methods used by the authors: Amplifying reference gene primers gave estimates of nucleated cell counts. Some clones are missing from TCRdb's copy, which holds only in-frame ones; the method was immunoSEQ multiplex PCR. V, J and clone size reflect that table, while D and trimming were determined from the DNA. The sample has about 410,000 clones, 86% seen once. This CDR3 is built from 18 residues. V dropped 0 bases and J dropped 3 bases, with 18 bases sitting between them. Sequencing was carried out using peripheral blood. The rearrangement links TRBV23-1 to TRBJ1-3; D perhaps matches TRBD1 (6 bases). TRBV23-1 falls under the ORF class, with uncertain function. This TCR was recovered from a woman aged 25 to 39 with active or convalescent COVID-19. Written as DNA, the CDR3 is TGCGCCAGCAGTCAATCGATTAGGGGGGGTATCCGTGGAAACACCATATATTTT. Residues: CASSQSIRGGIRGNTIYF.